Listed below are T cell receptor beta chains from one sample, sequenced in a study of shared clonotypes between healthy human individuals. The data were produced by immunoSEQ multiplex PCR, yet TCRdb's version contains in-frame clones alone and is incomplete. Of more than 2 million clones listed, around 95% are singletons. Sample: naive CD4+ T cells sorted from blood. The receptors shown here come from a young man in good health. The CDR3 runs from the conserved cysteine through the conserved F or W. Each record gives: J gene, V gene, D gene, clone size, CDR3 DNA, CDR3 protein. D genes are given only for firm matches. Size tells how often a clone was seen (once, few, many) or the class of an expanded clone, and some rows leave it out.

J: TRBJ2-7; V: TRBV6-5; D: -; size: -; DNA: TGTGCCAGCAGTTACGTGGGTACTGAGCAGTACTTC; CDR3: CASSYVGTEQYF
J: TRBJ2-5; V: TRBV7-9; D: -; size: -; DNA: TGTGCCAGCAGCGGCAGGGGTGAGACCCAGTACTTC; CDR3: CASSGRGETQYF
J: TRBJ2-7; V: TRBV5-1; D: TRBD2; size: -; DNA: TGCGCCAGCAGCATTAGCGGGGGGGCCTCCGAGCAGTACTTC; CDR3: CASSISGGASEQYF
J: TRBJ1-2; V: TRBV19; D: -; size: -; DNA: TGTGCCAGCCTAGGTGGAATCTATGGCTACACCTTC; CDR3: CASLGGIYGYTF
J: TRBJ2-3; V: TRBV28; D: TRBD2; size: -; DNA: TGTGCCAGCACCCCAGCGGGAGGAACCTCAGATACGCAGTATTTT; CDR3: CASTPAGGTSDTQYF
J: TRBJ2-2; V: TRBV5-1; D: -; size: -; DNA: TGCGCCAGCAGCACCACTCTCCTTGGCACCGGGGAGCTGTTTTTT; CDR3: CASSTTLLGTGELFF
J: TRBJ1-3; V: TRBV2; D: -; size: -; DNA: TGTGCCAGCAGTCGCTCTGGAAACACCATATATTTT; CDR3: CASSRSGNTIYF
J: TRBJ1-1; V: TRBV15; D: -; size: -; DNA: TGTGCCACCAGCACATGGAGGGACGTTGAAGCTTTCTTT; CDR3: CATSTWRDVEAFF
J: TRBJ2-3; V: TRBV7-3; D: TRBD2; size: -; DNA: TGTGCCAGCAGCTTAGGATTAGCGGGGGTTAACACAGATACGCAGTATTTT; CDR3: CASSLGLAGVNTDTQYF
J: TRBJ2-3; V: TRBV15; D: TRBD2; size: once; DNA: TGTGCCACCAGCAGTCGACTAGCGGGCACAGATACGCAGTATTTT; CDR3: CATSSRLAGTDTQYF
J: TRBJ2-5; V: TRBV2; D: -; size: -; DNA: TGTGCCAGCAGTGATAGCCTAGCGTTACAAGAGACCCAGTACTTC; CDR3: CASSDSLALQETQYF
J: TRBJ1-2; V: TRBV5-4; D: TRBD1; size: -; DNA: TGTGCCAGCAGCTTAGGACAGGGGGGCTACACCTTC; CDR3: CASSLGQGGYTF
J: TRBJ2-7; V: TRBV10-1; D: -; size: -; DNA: TGCGCCAGCAGTGAGGCGAGCGGGTCGGCCTACGAGCAGTACTTC; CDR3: CASSEASGSAYEQYF
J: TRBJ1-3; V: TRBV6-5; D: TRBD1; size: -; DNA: TGTGCCAGCAGTTACTCGGACAGGGCGGGAAACACCATATATTTT; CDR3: CASSYSDRAGNTIYF
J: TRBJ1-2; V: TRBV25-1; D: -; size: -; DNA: TGTGCCAGCAGTGGAGGACTCCCCTTCAGCTATGGCTACACCTTC; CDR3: CASSGGLPFSYGYTF
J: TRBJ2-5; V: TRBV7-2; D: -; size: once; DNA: TGTGCCAGCAGCCCCACTATGGCCTACCAAGAGACCCAGTACTTC; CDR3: CASSPTMAYQETQYF
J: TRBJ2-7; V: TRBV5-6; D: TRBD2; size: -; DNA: TGTGCCAGCAGGACCGGGACTAGCGGCTACGAGCAGTACTTC; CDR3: CASRTGTSGYEQYF
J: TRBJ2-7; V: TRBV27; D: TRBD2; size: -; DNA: TGTGCCAGCAGTACCGGACTAGCGGGGGATTACGAGCAGTACTTC; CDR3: CASSTGLAGDYEQYF
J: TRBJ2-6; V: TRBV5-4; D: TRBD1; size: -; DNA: TGTGCCAGCAGCCCGGGACAGATCTCTGGGGCCAACGTCCTGACTTTC; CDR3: CASSPGQISGANVLTF
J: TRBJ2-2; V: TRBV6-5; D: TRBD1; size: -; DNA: TGTGCCAGCAAACGGGACAGTATTGACACCGGGGAGCTGTTTTTT; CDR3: CASKRDSIDTGELFF
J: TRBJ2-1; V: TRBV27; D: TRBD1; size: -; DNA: TGTGCCAGCAGTTTTGGGACAGGGGGCAATGAGCAGTTCTTC; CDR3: CASSFGTGGNEQFF
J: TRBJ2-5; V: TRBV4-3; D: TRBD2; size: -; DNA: TGCGCCAGCAGCCAGGGACTAGCGGACTTGAGGGACCCACAAGAGACCCAGTACTTC; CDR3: CASSQGLADLRDPQETQYF
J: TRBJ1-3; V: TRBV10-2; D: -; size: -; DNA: TGCGCCAGCAGCCCACAGAGCTCTGGAAACACCATATATTTT; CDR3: CASSPQSSGNTIYF
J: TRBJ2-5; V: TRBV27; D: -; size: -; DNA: TGTGCCAGCAGTTGGAGGAAGACGGGTTCCCAAGAGACCCAGTACTTC; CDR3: CASSWRKTGSQETQYF
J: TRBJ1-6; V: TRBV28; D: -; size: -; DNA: TGTGCCAGCAGCACTCTAGGCTCCCTCCACTTT; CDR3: CASSTLGSLHF
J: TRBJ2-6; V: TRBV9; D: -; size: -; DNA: TGTGCCAGCAGCCTAGGGGGCTCTGGGGCCAACGTCCTGACTTTC; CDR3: CASSLGGSGANVLTF
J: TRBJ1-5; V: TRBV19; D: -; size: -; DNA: TGTGCCAGTAGCTACGGGGCCTCTGGCAATCAGCCCCAGCATTTT; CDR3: CASSYGASGNQPQHF
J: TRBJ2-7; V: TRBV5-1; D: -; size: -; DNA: TGCGCCAGCAGCTTGGGGGCGTACGAGCAGTACTTC; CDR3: CASSLGAYEQYF
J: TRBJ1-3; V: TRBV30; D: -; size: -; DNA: TGTGCCTTCCTCCGGGAAAACGGGAACACCATATATTTT; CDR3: CAFLRENGNTIYF
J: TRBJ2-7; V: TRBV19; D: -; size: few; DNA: TGTGCCAGTAGTATCGGCAGGGCCTACGAGCAGTACTTC; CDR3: CASSIGRAYEQYF
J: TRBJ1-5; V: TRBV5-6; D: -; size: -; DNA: TGTGCCAGCGGCCCCGCGGGGGGCAATCAGCCCCAGCATTTT; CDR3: CASGPAGGNQPQHF
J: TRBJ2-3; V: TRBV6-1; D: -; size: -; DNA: TGTGCCAGCACGTACGGGGTTGGTGATACGCAGTATTTT; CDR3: CASTYGVGDTQYF
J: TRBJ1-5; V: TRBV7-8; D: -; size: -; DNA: TGTGCCAGCAGCTTAAACAGCGTTAGCAATCAGCCCCAGCATTTT; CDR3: CASSLNSVSNQPQHF
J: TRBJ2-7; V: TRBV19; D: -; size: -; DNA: TGTGCCAGTAGTATGGGGGCGGGAGTGGCCTACGAGCAGTACTTC; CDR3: CASSMGAGVAYEQYF
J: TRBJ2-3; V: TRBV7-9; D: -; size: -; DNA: TGTGCCAGCAGCTTAACTACCCCAGATACGCAGTATTTT; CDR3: CASSLTTPDTQYF
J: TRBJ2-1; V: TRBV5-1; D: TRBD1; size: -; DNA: TGCGCCAGCAGCTTGGCGGAGACAGGGTATGGTGAGCAGTTCTTC; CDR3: CASSLAETGYGEQFF
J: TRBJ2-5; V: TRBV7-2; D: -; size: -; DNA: TGTGCCAGCAGCTTAGGTCGGGGAAACCAAGAGACCCAGTACTTC; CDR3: CASSLGRGNQETQYF
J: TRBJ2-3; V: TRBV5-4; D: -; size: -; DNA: TGTGCCAGCAGCCGAGACCCCACAGATACGCAGTATTTT; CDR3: CASSRDPTDTQYF
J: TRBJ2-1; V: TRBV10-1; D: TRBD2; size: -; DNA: TGCGCCAGCAGTCCGGGACTAGCGGGAAATGAGCAGTTCTTC; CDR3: CASSPGLAGNEQFF
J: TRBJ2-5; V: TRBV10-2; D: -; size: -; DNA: TGCGCCAGCGGAGGTGTGGGGAAAGAGACCCAGTACTTC; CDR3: CASGGVGKETQYF
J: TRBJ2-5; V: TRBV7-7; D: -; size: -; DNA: TGTGCTAGCAGCCTCGCCAGCAAAGAGACCCAGTACTTC; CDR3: CASSLASKETQYF
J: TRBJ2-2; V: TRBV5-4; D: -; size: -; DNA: TGTGCCAGCAGCAACTTCGCCCAGGACACCGGGGAGCTGTTTTTT; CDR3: CASSNFAQDTGELFF
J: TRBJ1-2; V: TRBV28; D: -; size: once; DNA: TGTGCCACCTTCAGGGTAGGAGGCTACACCTTC; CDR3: CATFRVGGYTF
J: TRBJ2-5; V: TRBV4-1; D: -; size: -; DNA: TGCGCCAGCAGCCCAGTAATCCGCGAGACCCAGTACTTC; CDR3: CASSPVIRETQYF
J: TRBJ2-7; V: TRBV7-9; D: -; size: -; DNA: TGTGCCAGCAGCCCAAACCTTGTTACGGTCTCCTACGAGCAGTACTTC; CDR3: CASSPNLVTVSYEQYF
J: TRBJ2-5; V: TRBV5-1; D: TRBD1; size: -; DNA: TGCGCCAGCAGCTCGGGACAGGGGGAGACCCAGTACTTC; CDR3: CASSSGQGETQYF
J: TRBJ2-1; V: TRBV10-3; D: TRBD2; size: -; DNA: TGTGCCATCAGAGGACTAGCGGGAGGTAGCTCCTACAATGAGCAGTTCTTC; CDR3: CAIRGLAGGSSYNEQFF
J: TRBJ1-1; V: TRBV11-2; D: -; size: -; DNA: TGTGCCAGCAGCTTCGGACAGACCTACACTGAAGCTTTCTTT; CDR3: CASSFGQTYTEAFF
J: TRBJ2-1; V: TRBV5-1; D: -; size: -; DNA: TGCGCCAGCAGCAACGGGGGTTACAATGAGCAGTTCTTC; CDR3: CASSNGGYNEQFF
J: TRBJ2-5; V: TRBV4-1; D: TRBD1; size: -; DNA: TGCGCCAGCAGCCAGAACAGGGGCGAGGGAGAGACCCAGTACTTC; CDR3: CASSQNRGEGETQYF
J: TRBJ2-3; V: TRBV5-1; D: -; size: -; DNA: TGCGCCAGCAGCTCACAGGCACACTCAGATACGCAGTATTTT; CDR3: CASSSQAHSDTQYF
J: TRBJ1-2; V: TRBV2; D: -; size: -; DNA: TGTGCCAGCAGTCCACCCGGGTCCAGGGGCTATGGCTACACCTTC; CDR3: CASSPPGSRGYGYTF
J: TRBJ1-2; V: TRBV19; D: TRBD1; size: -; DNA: TGTGCCAGTAGTATCGGACAGGGGGGTGGCTACACCTTC; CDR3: CASSIGQGGGYTF
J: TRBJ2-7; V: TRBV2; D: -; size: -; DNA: TGTGCCAGCACCTCCGTAGGGGGGGTCGAGCAGTACTTC; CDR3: CASTSVGGVEQYF
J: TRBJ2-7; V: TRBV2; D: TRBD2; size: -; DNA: TGTGCCAGCAGTGAAGCGGGGACTAAGATGGGGGAGCAGTACTTC; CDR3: CASSEAGTKMGEQYF
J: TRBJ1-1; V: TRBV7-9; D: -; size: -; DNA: TGTGCCAGCAGCTTAGGGGCGGTGAACACTGAAGCTTTCTTT; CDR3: CASSLGAVNTEAFF
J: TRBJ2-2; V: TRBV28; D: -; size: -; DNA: TGTGCCACCCTCGGGACTGTAAACACCGGGGAGCTGTTTTTT; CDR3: CATLGTVNTGELFF
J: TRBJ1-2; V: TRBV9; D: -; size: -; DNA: TGTGCCAGCAGCGTAGATGTTACAGCTGCCTGGGGCTACACCTTC; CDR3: CASSVDVTAAWGYTF